One sample yielded the 26 T cell receptor beta chains listed below, sequenced in a study of CD8 T cells in Susac syndrome. cDNA came from about 0.5 to 1 ug RNA primed by random hexamers. MiXCR, run by TCRdb on the immunoSEQ multiplex PCR reads, gives a single entry per CDR3 protein. The table includes almost 450,000 distinct CDR3 sequences, more than 80% detected once. Source material: CD8+ T cells from PBMCs. The receptor set was obtained from a human donor with multiple sclerosis.

The chain recombines TRBV27 with TRBJ1-4; TRBD1 is a possible D gene (5 bases). Germline V CDR1 and CDR2: MNHEY, SMNVEV (reference sequence). With 7 bases removed from V and 7 bases from J, the gap between germline ends came to 16 bases. The CDR3 sequence is 14 residues long. The CDR3 DNA is TGTGCCAGCACCCCCGCGGGGGGAGCTGAAAAACTGTTTTTT. Its translation is CASTPAGGAEKLFF.

The V and J genes are TRBV9 and TRBJ1-6, with D perhaps matching TRBD1 (5 bases). Germline-derived CDR1 and CDR2 are SGDLS and YYNGEE. The germline V and J ends were trimmed by 4 bases and 7 bases, with 12 bases remaining between them. This CDR3 is built from 14 residues. The CDR3 spells CASSTGTVNSPLHF. The CDR3 DNA is TGTGCCAGCAGCACCGGGACGGTGAATTCACCCCTCCACTTT.

CDR3 loop: CASSQVGGNSGNTIYF. The CDR3 bases are TGCGCCAGCAGCCAAGTAGGAGGGAACTCTGGAAACACCATATATTTT. V is TRBV4-1 and J is TRBJ1-3; D is undetermined. The germline V and J ends were trimmed by 1 base and 0 bases, with 10 bases remaining between them. The CDR3 sequence is 16 residues long. Germline-derived CDR1 and CDR2 are MGHRA and YSYEKL.

In this sample, this clonotype turned up once. The chain uses TRBV7-9 and TRBJ2-7, with 7 nucleotides matching TRBD2. The CDR3 runs 15 residues. The germline V gene encodes CDR1 SEHNR and CDR2 FQNEAQ (reference sequence). The ends lost 7 bases at V and 3 bases at J; junction bases unmatched: 12. The CDR3 DNA is TGTGCCAGCACCACGGGAGTAGCGGGTCTCTACGAGCAGTACTTC. Residues: CASTTGVAGLYEQYF. Complete variable domain (other parts from reference TRBV7-9 and TRBJ2-7): DTGVSQNPRHKITKRGQNVTFRCDPISEHNRLYWYRQTLGQGPEFLTYFQNEAQLEKSRLLSDRFSAERPKGSFSTLEIQRTEQGDSAMYLCASTTGVAGLYEQYFGPGTRLTVT.

The CDR3: CASSPAALSSYNEQFF. CDR3 in DNA: TGTGCCAGCAGCCCCGCGGCTCTGAGCTCCTACAATGAGCAGTTCTTC. The rearrangement uses TRBV13 and TRBJ2-1; D unclear. V shed 5 bases and J shed 0 bases, with 14 bases lying between them. Germline V CDR1 and CDR2: PRHDT, FYEKMQ (reference sequence). The length of the CDR3 is 16 residues. Using reference TRBV13 and TRBJ2-1 for the parts outside the CDR3, the full variable domain is AAGVIQSPRHLIKEKRETATLKCYPIPRHDTVYWYQQGPGQDPQFLISFYEKMQSDKGSIPDRFSAQQFSDYHSELNMSSLELGDSALYFCASSPAALSSYNEQFFGPGTRLTVL.

CDR3 in amino acids: CASRVDLQGYSYNEQFF. DNA for the CDR3: TGTGCCAGCAGGGTGGATTTACAGGGCTACTCCTACAATGAGCAGTTCTTC. V and J are TRBV5-4 and TRBJ2-1; tentatively, D is TRBD1 (6 bases). Between the trimmed V and J ends, which lost 5 bases and 0 bases, there was a span of 18 bases. The CDR3 contains 17 residues. Looked up from germline, CDR1 is SGHNT and CDR2 is YYREEE (reference sequence).

The rearrangement joins TRBV19 to TRBJ2-7; D is ambiguous. Germline CDR1 is LNHDA and CDR2 is SQIVND (reference sequence). The length of the CDR3 is 13 residues. With 8 bases removed from V and 2 bases from J, the gap between germline ends came to 13 bases. The DNA of the CDR3 is TGTGCCAGTGGCCACTCGGCCACCTACGAGCAGTACTTC. Translated, it gives CASGHSATYEQYF.

The chain links TRBV6-4 to TRBJ2-7, with 13 bases fitting TRBD2. CDR1 and CDR2 from the germline V gene are MRHNA and SNTAGT. The CDR3 loop spans 18 amino acids. Trimming took 6 bases from V and 4 from J; bases not matched to a gene: 15. The CDR3 here is CASRGLAGSTWGHYEQYF. The DNA of the CDR3 is TGTGCCAGCAGGGGACTAGCGGGATCCACCTGGGGGCATTACGAGCAGTACTTC.

The chain links TRBV14 to TRBJ2-1; no clear D. The ends were cut back, 0 bases at V and 1 base at J, with 13 bases in the middle. This CDR3 contains 17 residues. Germline-derived CDR1 and CDR2 are SGHDN and FVKESK. The DNA of the CDR3 is TGTGCCAGCAGCCAAGAAGCCAGCCTAAGATCCTACAATGAGCAGTTCTTC. It encodes CASSQEASLRSYNEQFF.

The chain joins TRBV6-5 to TRBJ2-3; 13 bases agree with TRBD2. CDR1 is MNHEY, CDR2 SVGAGI, per germline. The CDR3 sequence is 18 residues long. The V and J ends lost 0 bases and 0 bases, in that order; junction bases with no gene match: 3. The CDR3 sequence is CASSYSLAGGPSTDTQYF. As DNA, the CDR3 is TGTGCCAGCAGTTACTCACTAGCGGGGGGGCCTAGCACAGATACGCAGTATTTT.

This chain links TRBV5-1 with TRBJ2-5, with 11 bases aligning to TRBD2. J lost 3 bases, V lost 4 bases, and 5 bases had no gene match. This CDR3 is built from 15 residues. Germline V CDR1 and CDR2: SGHRS, YFSETQ. CDR3 loop: CASSLGTSGKETQYF. DNA for the CDR3: TGCGCCAGCAGCCTCGGGACTAGCGGTAAAGAGACCCAGTACTTC. Variable domain in full (rest from reference TRBV5-1 and TRBJ2-5): KAGVTQTPRYLIKTRGQQVTLSCSPISGHRSVSWYQQTPGQGLQFLFEYFSETQRNKGNFPGRFSGRQFSNSRSEMNVSTLELGDSALYLCASSLGTSGKETQYFGPGTRLLVL.

V and J are TRBV7-9 and TRBJ2-7; a weak D match, TRBD1 (6 bases). Germline lookup yields CDR1 SEHNR and CDR2 FQNEAQ (reference sequence). V was shortened by 0 bases and J by 0 bases, with 12 bases between the two germline ends. This CDR3 region has 16 residues. CDR3 bases: TGTGCCAGCAGCTTAGCTCTTGGACAGTTCTCCTACGAGCAGTACTTC. Translating gives CASSLALGQFSYEQYF.

V gene TRBV11-1 combines with J gene TRBJ2-1; 8 bases match TRBD2. The CDR3 length is 16 residues. V gave up 4 bases and J gave up 7 bases; unmatched junction bases: 12. The germline CDR1 and CDR2 sequences are SGHAT and FQDESV (reference sequence). The chain's CDR3 is CASSSYTSGGPNEQFF. The DNA of the CDR3 is TGTGCCAGCAGCTCCTACACTAGCGGAGGACCGAATGAGCAGTTCTTC.

This clonotype has only one observation. The V and J genes are TRBV2 and TRBJ2-7; D is possibly TRBD2 (6 bases). Between the trimmed V and J ends, which lost 8 bases and 0 bases, there was a span of 17 bases. CDR3 size: 15 residues. From germline, CDR1 is SNHLY and CDR2 FYNNEI. As DNA, the CDR3 is TGTGCCAGCGAAGGGCTAGCGCCTGACTCCTACGAGCAGTACTTC. It is translated as CASEGLAPDSYEQYF. The full variable domain, its missing parts supplied by reference TRBV2 and TRBJ2-7, is EPEVTQTPSHQVTQMGQEVILRCVPISNHLYFYWYRQILGQKVEFLVSFYNNEISEKSEIFDDQFSVERPDGSNFTLKIRSTKLEDSAMYFCASEGLAPDSYEQYFGPGTRLTVT.

The chain couples TRBV2 to TRBJ2-3; D is ambiguous. The CDR3 sequence is 15 residues long. V was shortened by 6 bases and J by 1 base, with 14 bases between the two germline ends. Per germline, CDR1 SNHLY and CDR2 FYNNEI. The CDR3 coding sequence is TGTGCCAGCAGAGCCTCTATAACTGGCACAGATACGCAGTATTTT. Its translation is CASRASITGTDTQYF.

The rearrangement uses TRBV27 and TRBJ1-5; D is uncertain. Trimming took 4 bases from V and 1 from J, leaving 11 bases between them. The germline V gene encodes CDR1 MNHEY and CDR2 SMNVEV (reference sequence). This CDR3 is built from 15 residues. This chain's CDR3 is CASSSWGASNQPQHF. The CDR3 DNA reads as TGTGCCAGCAGTTCCTGGGGTGCAAGCAATCAGCCCCAGCATTTT.

This chain joins TRBV30 and TRBJ2-1, with D perhaps TRBD1 (6 bases). V shed 0 bases and J shed 7 bases, with 10 bases lying between them. CDR1 and CDR2 (germline): GTSNPN, SVGIG (reference sequence). The CDR3 runs to 13 residues. DNA for the CDR3: TGTGCCTGGAGTGTTTTGGGGGCGAATGAGCAGTTCTTC. It yields the protein CAWSVLGANEQFF.

The chain carries TRBV4-1 and TRBJ2-1; no firm D call. V gave up 1 base and J gave up 8 bases, with 15 bases separating them. Per germline, CDR1 MGHRA and CDR2 YSYEKL. The CDR3 contains 15 residues. The CDR3: CASSQVSPNRDEQFF. The CDR3 region has the DNA TGCGCCAGCAGCCAAGTCTCCCCCAATAGGGATGAGCAGTTCTTC.

The V gene is TRBV5-1, the J gene TRBJ2-1, with a weak D call TRBD1 (6 bases). Germline-derived CDR1 and CDR2 are SGHRS and YFSETQ. The CDR3 loop spans 13 amino acids. Trimming cost V 2 bases and J 10 bases, with 13 bases left between them. DNA for the CDR3: TGCGCCAGCAGCTTCTTAGGGGGAGACGAGCAGTTCTTC. It specifies CASSFLGGDEQFF.

This chain uses TRBV5-1 with TRBJ2-7, with D perhaps assigned TRBD1 or TRBD2 (5 bases each). Germline lookup yields CDR1 SGHRS and CDR2 YFSETQ. Trimming removed 4 bases at V and 1 base at J, with 18 bases between. CDR3 size: 16 residues. CDR3 region: CASSLASGPKSYEQYF. As DNA, the CDR3 is TGCGCCAGCAGCCTCGCGTCGGGACCTAAGTCCTACGAGCAGTACTTC.

This chain uses TRBV4-1 with TRBJ1-2; TRBD1 aligns across 7 bases. Per germline, CDR1 MGHRA and CDR2 YSYEKL. V was pared by 0 bases and J by 2 bases, with 9 bases of the junction left unmatched. The CDR3 consists of 17 residues. The DNA for the CDR3 is TGCGCCAGCAGCCAAGAAAATTCTCCAGGGGGAAACTATGGCTACACCTTC. Amino acids: CASSQENSPGGNYGYTF.

V is TRBV7-9 and J is TRBJ2-2; D unclear. From germline, CDR1 is SEHNR and CDR2 FQNEAQ (reference sequence). The CDR3 has 14 residues. Trimming pared 5 bases from V and 7 bases from J, leaving 14 bases between. The CDR3 DNA reads as TGTGCCAGCAGCGCCGCCAGGTCCAACGGGGAGCTGTTTTTT. It translates to CASSAARSNGELFF.

This chain joins TRBV2 and TRBJ1-2, with D unresolved. Germline V lookup: CDR1 SNHLY, CDR2 FYNNEI. This CDR3 contains 13 residues. The V end lost 0 bases, the J end lost 5 bases, and 7 bases lay between the germline ends. The CDR3 sequence: CASSEAGEYGYTF. The CDR3 DNA sequence: TGTGCCAGCAGTGAAGCTGGCGAATATGGCTACACCTTC.

CDR3 sequence reads: CASSQDFRDLPQETQYF. The CDR3 DNA sequence: TGTGCCAGCAGCCAAGATTTCAGGGACTTACCTCAAGAGACCCAGTACTTC. The chain combines TRBV3-1 with TRBJ2-5; possibly TRBD2 for D (6 bases). Deletions cut 0 bases from V and 2 bases from J, with 16 bases between. In germline, CDR1 is LGHDT, CDR2 YNNKEL (reference sequence). The CDR3 length is 17 residues.

The rearrangement joins TRBV27 to TRBJ2-7, with 10 bases matching TRBD2. CDR1 is MNHEY and CDR2 is SMNVEV in the germline V gene (reference sequence). The CDR3 has 16 amino acids. After removal of 6 bases from V and 3 bases from J, the junction contained 11 bases not matched to a gene. CDR3 nucleotides: TGTGCCAGCAGGATGTGGACTAGCGGAGGGAACTACGAGCAGTACTTC. The encoded protein is CASRMWTSGGNYEQYF.

The rearrangement joins TRBV27 to TRBJ2-7, with 9 nucleotides matching TRBD1. With 5 bases clipped from V and 2 bases from J, the junction kept 7 bases outside the gene matches. Germline lookup yields CDR1 MNHEY and CDR2 SMNVEV (reference sequence). The CDR3 has 15 residues. The CDR3 nucleotides are TGTGCCAGCAGTCCCGGGACAGGGACCCCCTACGAGCAGTACTTC. Its translation is CASSPGTGTPYEQYF.